The 25 T cell receptor beta chains below were found in one sample sequenced in a study of cytomegalovirus exposure and HLA in healthy donors. The repertoire was sequenced with immunoSEQ multiplex PCR; TCRdb's copy has only in-frame clones and lacks some. The sample includes some 150,000 clones, around nine tenths of them seen just once. The sequencing sample was made of PBMCs. These receptors were obtained from a woman aged 25 to 39 in good health and CMV-seronegative.

This clone was seen once. This sequence joins TRBV6-5 and TRBJ2-7; the match to TRBD1 covers 8 bases. Germline V CDR1 and CDR2: MNHEY, SVGAGI. CDR3 size: 12 residues. J lost 3 bases, V lost 6 bases, and 1 base had no gene match. CDR3 sequence reads: CASRTGVYEQYF. DNA of the CDR3: TGTGCCAGCAGGACAGGGGTCTACGAGCAGTACTTC.

The V gene is TRBV27, the J gene TRBJ2-5; D may be TRBD1 (5 bases). V lost 1 base to trimming and J lost 2 bases, with 11 bases between them. The germline gives CDR1 MNHEY, CDR2 SMNVEV (reference sequence). This CDR3 spans 15 amino acids. CDR3 coding DNA: TGTGCCAGCAGTTTATACCGGACACATCAAGAGACCCAGTACTTC. Translating it yields CASSLYRTHQETQYF.

The chain has TRBV7-9 and TRBJ2-2; TRBD1 matches 9 bases. With 5 bases clipped from V and 6 bases from J, the junction kept 4 bases outside the gene matches. CDR1 and CDR2 (germline): SEHNR, FQNEAQ (reference sequence). The CDR3 has 14 amino acids. CDR3 DNA sequence: TGTGCCAGCAGCCGGACAGGGGAAGCCGGGGAGCTGTTTTTT. It is translated as CASSRTGEAGELFF.

This chain joins TRBV5-1 and TRBJ1-5; D perhaps matches TRBD1 (5 bases). Germline CDR1 and CDR2: SGHRS and YFSETQ. There are 15 residues in the CDR3. V gave up 2 bases and J gave up 3 bases, with 12 bases separating them. The CDR3 sequence is CASSFSDSTNQPQHF. The CDR3 coding sequence is TGCGCCAGCAGCTTTTCCGACAGTACCAATCAGCCCCAGCATTTT.

The rearrangement joins TRBV7-8 to TRBJ1-4, with a possible D match to TRBD1 (6 bases). V lost 1 base to trimming and J lost 7 bases, with 13 bases between them. The CDR3 contains 15 residues. In germline, CDR1 is SGHVS, CDR2 FQNEAQ. CDR3 sequence: CASSLVGAMGEKLFF. For the CDR3, the DNA is TGTGCCAGCAGCTTAGTGGGGGCCATGGGTGAAAAACTGTTTTTT.

This sequence joins TRBV6-5 and TRBJ1-6; no clear D. Germline V gene sequence: CDR1 MNHEY, CDR2 SVGAGI. Trimming removed 4 bases at V and 7 bases at J, with 11 bases between. This CDR3 is 14 amino acids long. CDR3 sequence reads: CASSLAAENSPLHF. The CDR3 DNA is TGTGCCAGCAGTTTGGCGGCCGAAAATTCACCCCTCCACTTT.

This chain connects TRBV13 to TRBJ2-7; TRBD1 agrees at 9 bases. The germline V gene has CDR1 PRHDT and CDR2 FYEKMQ (reference sequence). The CDR3 runs 14 residues. V lost 4 bases and J lost 6; bases outside the gene matches: 7. CDR3 nucleotides: TGTGCCAGCAGCTCCCGGGACAGGGCGGTCGAGCAGTACTTC. Translated, it gives CASSSRDRAVEQYF.

This sequence joins TRBV11-3 and TRBJ1-1; unclear D gene. V lost 4 bases, J lost 1 base, and 7 bases lay in between. The germline V gene has CDR1 SGHNT and CDR2 YENEEA. This CDR3 spans 13 amino acids. CDR3: CASSWSKNTEAFF. The CDR3 region has the DNA TGTGCCAGCAGCTGGAGCAAGAACACTGAAGCTTTCTTT.

The V and J genes are TRBV13 and TRBJ2-1; 15 bases line up with TRBD2. The CDR3 is made up of 19 amino acids. V shed 1 base and J 5 bases; nucleotides not matched to a gene: 9. CDR1 is PRHDT, CDR2 FYEKMQ, per germline (reference sequence). The DNA of the CDR3 is TGTGCCAGCAGCTTAGTAGTAGGACTAGCGGGGGGGCTGGACAATGAGCAGTTCTTC. Translation: CASSLVVGLAGGLDNEQFF.

The CDR3 loop is CASSPDRGYGYTF. CDR3 nucleotides: TGCGCCAGCAGCCCAGACAGGGGCTATGGCTACACCTTC. This sequence joins TRBV4-3 and TRBJ1-2, with TRBD1 matching over 8 bases. This CDR3 is built from 13 residues. V dropped 4 bases and J dropped 4; count of bases not matched to a gene: 2. Germline CDR1 and CDR2: LGHNA and YSLEER.

CDR3 nucleotides: TGCGCCAGCAGCACCACCGGGGGGCCGCCGTACAATGAGCAGTTCTTC. Translated, it gives CASSTTGGPPYNEQFF. The V call is TRBV5-1, the J call TRBJ2-1; D might be TRBD2 (7 bases). The V end lost 4 bases, the J end lost 4 bases, and 18 bases lay between the germline ends. Germline V lookup: CDR1 SGHRS, CDR2 YFSETQ. This CDR3 is 16 amino acids long. Using reference TRBV5-1 and TRBJ2-1 for the parts outside the CDR3, the full variable domain is KAGVTQTPRYLIKTRGQQVTLSCSPISGHRSVSWYQQTPGQGLQFLFEYFSETQRNKGNFPGRFSGRQFSNSRSEMNVSTLELGDSALYLCASSTTGGPPYNEQFFGPGTRLTVL.

CDR3 amino acids: CASSLTSGGAPRDTQYF. The DNA for the CDR3 is TGTGCCAGCAGCCTCACTAGCGGGGGGGCCCCGAGGGATACGCAGTATTTT. This rearrangement joins TRBV5-4 to TRBJ2-3; 13 bases are a match to TRBD2. The CDR3 totals 17 residues. The germline CDR1 and CDR2 sequences are SGHNT and YYREEE (reference sequence). V lost 4 bases and J lost 6; bases outside the gene matches: 11.

The chain has TRBV6-5 and TRBJ2-7; weak D call: TRBD2 (5 bases). V was cut by 8 bases and J by 4 bases, with 15 bases left in between. The CDR3 totals 13 residues. Germline CDR1 and CDR2: MNHEY and SVGAGI. The CDR3 loop is CASGRGLGYEQYF. DNA for the CDR3: TGTGCCAGCGGTCGGGGTCTGGGATACGAGCAGTACTTC.

The table lists this clone with a count of one. The rearrangement links TRBV5-4 to TRBJ1-4; D uncertain. CDR1 is SGHNT and CDR2 is YYREEE in the germline V gene (reference sequence). The CDR3 runs to 14 residues. V lost 4 bases, J lost 5 bases, and 12 bases lay in between. The DNA of the CDR3 is TGTGCCAGCAGCCGTCGGACGGGGAATGAAAAACTGTTTTTT. It codes for CASSRRTGNEKLFF.

This chain joins TRBV19 and TRBJ2-5; D not certain. This CDR3 region has 15 residues. The V gene's germline CDR1 is LNHDA and CDR2 SQIVND (reference sequence). Trimming removed 4 bases at V and 3 bases at J, with 15 bases between. In DNA, the CDR3 is TGTGCCAGTAGTACCGATCTGTACAAGAAAGAGACCCAGTACTTC. Translated, it gives CASSTDLYKKETQYF.

V and J are TRBV4-1 and TRBJ2-1; 12 nucleotides match TRBD2. Germline V gene sequence: CDR1 MGHRA, CDR2 YSYEKL. The J segment lost 7 bases and the V segment lost 5 bases, leaving 3 bases of the junction unmatched. CDR3 length: 14 amino acids. The CDR3 bases are TGCGCCAGCAGCAGGACTAGCGGGGAGAATGAGCAGTTCTTC. Translating gives CASSRTSGENEQFF.

V usage is TRBV29-1 and J usage is TRBJ2-2; D unclear. The CDR3 is 12 amino acids. Trimming removed 3 bases from V and 2 bases from J, with 4 bases in between. The V gene's germline CDR1 is SQVTM and CDR2 ANQGSEA. CDR3 sequence reads: CSVDGNTGELFF. The CDR3 bases are TGCAGCGTTGACGGTAACACCGGGGAGCTGTTTTTT.

J is TRBJ2-1 and V is TRBV4-1, with unresolved D. This CDR3 spans 12 amino acids. The ends were cut back, 5 bases at V and 8 bases at J, with 10 bases in the middle. Germline V gives CDR1 MGHRA, CDR2 YSYEKL. The CDR3 region is CASSDITYEQFF. The CDR3, as DNA: TGCGCCAGCAGCGACATAACGTATGAGCAGTTCTTC.

The rearrangement uses TRBV27 and TRBJ2-7, with TRBD1 matching 9 bases. J lost 2 bases, V lost 7 bases, and 9 bases had no gene match. This CDR3 contains 15 residues. The germline V gene has CDR1 MNHEY and CDR2 SMNVEV (reference sequence). The CDR3, as DNA: TGTGCCAGCACCCTAAGCGGACAGGGGACCTACGAGCAGTACTTC. Its translation: CASTLSGQGTYEQYF.

This clone was found once. The rearrangement uses TRBV5-1 and TRBJ2-3; TRBD2 aligns across 11 bases. V trimming: 4 bases; J trimming: 5 bases; junction bases outside the gene matches: 3. The germline V gene encodes CDR1 SGHRS and CDR2 YFSETQ. The CDR3 sequence is 14 residues long. The CDR3 sequence: CASSTGLAVDTQYF. The CDR3 DNA reads TGCGCCAGCAGCACGGGACTAGCGGTAGATACGCAGTATTTT.

On this clone: At the DNA level, this CDR3 is encoded by other sequences in the same sample as well. The J gene is TRBJ2-3, the V gene TRBV6-1; 10 positions agree with TRBD2. V trimming: 1 base; J trimming: 2 bases; junction bases outside the gene matches: 9. Per the germline V gene, CDR1 is MNHNS and CDR2 is SASEGT. The CDR3 length is 18 residues. The CDR3 coding sequence is TGTGCCAGCAGTGAAGTAGCGGGGGGTGAGGGGGACACAGATACGCAGTATTTT. Residues: CASSEVAGGEGDTDTQYF.

The J gene is TRBJ1-5, the V gene TRBV4-1; the D gene is possibly TRBD1 (5 bases). Germline CDR1 and CDR2: MGHRA and YSYEKL. V was shortened by 2 bases and J by 3 bases, with 20 bases between the two germline ends. The CDR3 runs to 18 residues. The CDR3 sequence is CASSQTPPGEGANQPQHF. In nucleotides, the CDR3 is TGCGCCAGCAGCCAAACCCCCCCGGGAGAAGGGGCCAATCAGCCCCAGCATTTT.

The V and J genes are TRBV7-9 and TRBJ2-7, with 9 nucleotides matching TRBD1. Trimming cost V 1 base and J 7 bases; bases outside gene matches: 5. Germline CDR1 reads SEHNR; CDR2 reads FQNEAQ (reference sequence). This CDR3 is built from 14 residues. The CDR3 loop is CASSLGQGVMEQYF. CDR3 nucleotides: TGTGCCAGCAGCTTAGGACAGGGGGTAATGGAGCAGTACTTC.

The chain employs TRBV5-4 and TRBJ1-1; 7 positions match TRBD1. The CDR3 consists of 15 residues. The germline V gene has CDR1 SGHNT and CDR2 YYREEE (reference sequence). The junction had 9 bases not matched to a gene; V was cut back by 4 bases and J by 3 bases. CDR3 nucleotide sequence: TGTGCCAGCAGCCGCACAGGGGCCGCGGACACTGAAGCTTTCTTT. Translating gives CASSRTGAADTEAFF.

The chain is built from TRBV30 and TRBJ1-4, with 10 bases fitting TRBD1. Germline V gene lookup returns CDR1 GTSNPN and CDR2 SVGIG (reference sequence). V dropped 7 bases and J dropped 8; count of bases not matched to a gene: 10. The CDR3 extends over 14 amino acids. The CDR3 sequence: CAFWRQGAREKLFF. The CDR3 nucleotides are TGTGCCTTTTGGAGACAGGGGGCAAGGGAAAAACTGTTTTTT.